This T cell receptor beta chain was captured in a study of vaccination and CD4 T cells after COVID-19. Study summary: Each individual in the study obtained two doses of BNT162b2 or mRNA-1273 vaccine.

Comment on this clonotype: Its antigen is still unknown.

Treatment: roughly ten-day PBMC culture with coronavirus spike peptide pools or control peptides (ViraFEST assay). Alongside around 10 IU/ml IL-2 and around 10 ug/ml peptide pools, PBMCs were cultured at about 2.2 million per well. CDR3 length equals 20 residues. The V segment lost 0 bases and the J segment 5 bases; nucleotides outside the gene matches: 12. Germline V CDR1 and CDR2: MNHEY, SVGAGI. Notes on the study in general: Convalescent patients gained a median about 90% of their reactive clones only post-vaccination.

The study sequenced cultured CD4+ T cell DNA using the Oncomine TCR Beta short-read assay. Genomic DNA was isolated from cultured CD4+ T cells. TCRdb recomputed calls from the PCR reads with MiXCR, one row per CDR3 protein. The data hold roughly 14,000 distinct CDR3 sequences, with 40% to 60% observed a single time. This chain links TRBV6-5 with TRBJ2-5, with 16 bases matching TRBD2. This receptor was taken from a human donor who had recovered from COVID-19. Sample: CD4+ T cells from blood, cultured in vitro. The CDR3 DNA reads TGTGCCAGCAGTTACTCCCGTCCCGGGACTAGCGGGAGGGCCATGGAGACCCAGTACTTC. It yields the protein CASSYSRPGTSGRAMETQYF.